This T cell receptor beta chain was observed in a study of CD8 T cells in Susac syndrome. V was shortened by 4 bases and J by 2 bases, with 3 bases between the two germline ends. Per germline, CDR1 GTSNPN and CDR2 SVGIG (reference sequence). CDR3 length: 11 amino acids. Reverse transcription of about 0.5 to 1 ug RNA was carried out with random hexamers. Amplification of TCR beta CDR3 by immunoSEQ multiplex PCR spanned 54 Vbeta and 13 Jbeta. Each CDR3 protein is one row after TCRdb ran MiXCR on the immunoSEQ multiplex PCR reads. In the table there are tens of thousands of distinct CDR3 sequences, roughly 95% of which are singletons.

Sample: CD4+ T cells from PBMCs. The chain employs TRBV30 and TRBJ1-3; D uncertain. The receptor was derived from a human donor with multiple sclerosis. The CDR3 DNA sequence: TGTGCCTGGATTGCTGGAAACACCATATATTTT. Residues: CAWIAGNTIYF. The full variable domain, in which reference TRBV30 and TRBJ1-3 provide the parts outside the CDR3, is SQTIHQWPATLVQPVGSPLSLECTVEGTSNPNLYWYRQAAGRGLQLLFYSVGIGQISSEVPQNLSASRPQDRQFILSSKKLLLSDSGFYLCAWIAGNTIYFGEGSWLTVV.